One and the same sample provided the 13 T cell receptor beta chains below, sequenced in a study of blood T cells in healthy people across ages. A second 7 to 11 cycle PCR used barcoded and J-beta primers. TCRdb reprocessed the 5' RACE reads via MiXCR and lists one record per CDR3 protein. This sample carries 1.6 million or so distinct CDR3 sequences, 30% to 40% of them seen once, and the ten largest clones take around 10%. Material for sequencing was blood. Every receptor here comes from a woman aged 25-40 years in good health.

The chain combines TRBV29-1 with TRBJ1-1; possible D gene TRBD1, 5 bases. V shed 4 bases and J shed 0 bases, with 15 bases lying between them. The CDR3 is made up of 15 amino acids. Germline V gives CDR1 SQVTM, CDR2 ANQGSEA. The CDR3 here is CSVGGGEPMNTEAFF. CDR3 DNA sequence: TGCAGCGTTGGGGGAGGGGAACCGATGAACACTGAAGCTTTCTTT.

The chain couples TRBV27 to TRBJ1-2, with unresolved D. Germline V CDR1 and CDR2: MNHEY, SMNVEV (reference sequence). V was cut by 6 bases and J by 8 bases, with 16 bases left in between. This CDR3 is built from 13 residues. CDR3 nucleotide sequence: TGTGCCAGCAGAGACACAATCCGAGGAGGCTACACCTTC. This codes for CASRDTIRGGYTF.

This clonotype has just a few counts. CDR3 sequence reads: CASSQGRQPQHF. The DNA for the CDR3 is TGTGCCAGCAGCCAAGGGAGACAGCCCCAGCATTTT. This chain connects TRBV7-9 to TRBJ1-5; D ambiguous. The CDR3 totals 12 residues. The germline V gene encodes CDR1 SEHNR and CDR2 FQNEAQ (reference sequence). With 5 bases removed from V and 7 bases from J, the gap between germline ends came to 9 bases.

The rearrangement joins TRBV9 to TRBJ2-1; D possibly corresponds to TRBD2 (6 bases). The germline V gene has CDR1 SGDLS and CDR2 YYNGEE. V was shortened by 1 base and J by 13 bases, with 21 bases between the two germline ends. The CDR3 length is 15 residues. CDR3 protein: CASSVIAGTQGEQFF. The CDR3 nucleotides read TGTGCCAGCAGCGTAATTGCGGGAACTCAGGGTGAACAGTTCTTC.

This clonotype was counted between two and nine times. V is TRBV21-1 and J is TRBJ2-5; the table names TRBD1, a call not compared with the DNA. TRBV21-1 is reported as a pseudogene. The CDR3 extends over 17 amino acids. For the CDR3, the DNA is TGTGCCAGCAGCTCGAGGGTAGCAGACAGGGATGGAAAGACCCAGTACTTC. Translation: CASSSRVADRDGKTQYF.

The rearrangement uses TRBV6-6 and TRBJ2-3; D gene unclear. The CDR3 sequence is 15 residues long. V lost 3 bases and J lost 0, with 10 bases in between. From germline, CDR1 is MNHNY and CDR2 SVGAGI (reference sequence). The DNA of the CDR3 is TGTGCCAGCAGTTATCAGTCCCGGAGCACAGATACGCAGTATTTT. Translation gives CASSYQSRSTDTQYF.

The chain combines TRBV12-3 or TRBV12-4 with TRBJ2-4; TRBD2 matches 11 bases. With V trimmed by 3 bases and J by 13 bases, 11 bases remained unmatched. This CDR3 spans 15 amino acids. CDR3 in DNA: TGTGCCAGCAGTTTTAGCGGGAGGGCCTACAATGAGCAGTACTTC. This encodes CASSFSGRAYNEQYF.

DNA for the CDR3: TGTGCCAGCAGTTTGAAAGGACTAGCGGGAGGCCGCCAAGAGACCCAGTACTTC. Amino acids: CASSLKGLAGGRQETQYF. V is TRBV6-8 and J is TRBJ2-5, with 14 bases matching TRBD2. The CDR3 is 18 amino acids. Germline-derived CDR1 and CDR2 are MNHGY and SAAAGT. The trim removed 4 bases at V and 1 base at J, leaving 8 bases unmatched.

This clonotype was counted between two and nine times. This rearrangement joins TRBV5-1 to TRBJ2-3; 7 nucleotides align to TRBD2. CDR1 SGHRS and CDR2 YFSETQ come from the germline V gene. V shed 4 bases, J shed 0 bases, and the junction held 8 bases outside the gene matches. This CDR3 is built from 16 residues. The CDR3 nucleotides are TGCGCCAGCAGCACTCCTAGCGGACTAAGCACAGATACGCAGTATTTT. Amino acids: CASSTPSGLSTDTQYF. Looking up the rest from reference TRBV5-1 and TRBJ2-3 gives the full variable domain: KAGVTQTPRYLIKTRGQQVTLSCSPISGHRSVSWYQQTPGQGLQFLFEYFSETQRNKGNFPGRFSGRQFSNSRSEMNVSTLELGDSALYLCASSTPSGLSTDTQYFGPGTRLTVL.

This chain joins TRBV27 and TRBJ2-1; 8 nucleotides line up with TRBD2. V lost 10 bases, J lost 10 bases, and 15 bases stayed unmatched. This CDR3 is built from 14 residues. The germline V gene has CDR1 MNHEY and CDR2 SMNVEV (reference sequence). Here the CDR3 reads CATTKGGLVSEQFF. In nucleotides, the CDR3 is TGTGCCACTACGAAAGGGGGACTAGTCAGCGAGCAGTTCTTC.

V gene TRBV28 combines with J gene TRBJ2-1; D remains ambiguous. Germline V gives CDR1 MDHEN, CDR2 SYDVKM. V lost 3 bases and J lost 9, with 9 bases in between. The CDR3 totals 12 residues. As DNA, the CDR3 is TGTGCCAGCAGTTTCTTCGTCGCTGAGCAGTTCTTC. Encoded protein: CASSFFVAEQFF.

This chain uses TRBV12-3 or TRBV12-4 with TRBJ2-7; 7 bases fit TRBD1. Trimming at V came to 6 bases and at J to 8 bases, leaving 10 bases not matched to a gene. The CDR3 covers 13 residues. CDR3 DNA: TGTGCCAGCAGCCCCTCCAACAGGGGAAAGCAGTACTTC. This encodes CASSPSNRGKQYF.

This clonotype was observed a single time. The rearrangement joins TRBV2 to TRBJ2-2; D not certain. Germline lookup yields CDR1 SNHLY and CDR2 FYNNEI. The CDR3 is made up of 14 amino acids. The V gene lost 6 bases and the J gene lost 2 bases, with 10 bases spanning the gap. As DNA, the CDR3 is TGTGCCAGCAGCAGACTCGTAAACACCGGGGAGCTGTTTTTT. Amino acid sequence: CASSRLVNTGELFF.